A selection of T cell receptor beta chains follows, all from one sample in a study of T-cell reconstitution after alpha-beta-depleted transplantation in children. TCRdb called the PCR reads again in MiXCR, with one record for every CDR3 protein. This table has 400,000 to 550,000 distinct CDR3 sequences, over 9.5% appearing once. This material consisted of PBMCs, taken before TCRalphabeta/CD19-depleted stem cell transplant. All receptors come from a child younger than 10 with inherited bone marrow failure, due to receive a stem cell transplant. Each CDR3 is given with its conserved first and last residue. A D gene is named only where the DNA matches it firmly. Some rows have no size entry. The others give once, few or many, or a class for an expanded clone.

abundance: few; len: 14; d_gene: TRBD1; v_gene: TRBV12-3/TRBV12-4; j_gene: TRBJ2-2; CDR3aa: CASSPGQGVGELFF; CDR3nt: TGTGCCAGCAGCCCGGGACAGGGCGTCGGGGAGCTGTTTTTT
abundance: many; len: 12; d_gene: NA; v_gene: TRBV29-1; j_gene: TRBJ2-7; CDR3aa: CSVGSPSYEQYF; CDR3nt: TGCAGCGTTGGGAGTCCTTCCTACGAGCAGTACTTC
abundance: few; len: 14; d_gene: NA; v_gene: TRBV4-1; j_gene: TRBJ1-2; CDR3aa: CASSQDSLDRFRTF; CDR3nt: TGCGCCAGCAGCCAAGATTCCCTCGACAGGTTTCGCACCTTC
abundance: NA; len: 14; d_gene: NA; v_gene: TRBV7-9; j_gene: TRBJ2-5; CDR3aa: CASSPAPGWETQYF; CDR3nt: TGTGCCAGCAGCCCCGCCCCGGGGTGGGAGACCCAGTACTTC
abundance: many; len: 15; d_gene: TRBD2; v_gene: TRBV27; j_gene: TRBJ2-5; CDR3aa: CASSFSAGVRETQYF; CDR3nt: TGTGCCAGCAGTTTCTCGGCGGGAGTGCGCGAGACCCAGTACTTC
abundance: few; len: 16; d_gene: NA; v_gene: TRBV6-5; j_gene: TRBJ2-3; CDR3aa: CASSYADSTPTDTQYF; CDR3nt: TGTGCCAGCAGTTACGCTGACAGTACCCCTACAGATACGCAGTATTTT
abundance: NA; len: 13; d_gene: NA; v_gene: TRBV20-1; j_gene: TRBJ2-1; CDR3aa: CSASVLTYNEQFF; CDR3nt: TGCAGTGCTAGCGTCCTAACCTACAATGAGCAGTTCTTC
abundance: many; len: 16; d_gene: TRBD1; v_gene: TRBV12-3/TRBV12-4; j_gene: TRBJ1-5; CDR3aa: CASSRQGQVGNQPQHF; CDR3nt: TGTGCCAGCTCCAGACAGGGCCAGGTTGGCAATCAGCCCCAGCATTTT
abundance: many; len: 16; d_gene: TRBD2; v_gene: TRBV7-2; j_gene: TRBJ2-5; CDR3aa: CASSLGAAGGQETQYF; CDR3nt: TGTGCCAGCAGCCTCGGTGCGGCGGGAGGGCAAGAGACCCAGTACTTC
abundance: many; len: 15; d_gene: TRBD2; v_gene: TRBV2; j_gene: TRBJ2-7; CDR3aa: CASSVGLAGLYEQYF; CDR3nt: TGTGCCAGCAGTGTCGGGCTAGCGGGGCTGTACGAGCAGTACTTC
abundance: few; len: 14; d_gene: NA; v_gene: TRBV4-1; j_gene: TRBJ1-2; CDR3aa: CASSQEDRLMGYTF; CDR3nt: TGCGCCAGCAGCCAAGAAGACAGGTTGATGGGCTACACCTTC
abundance: many; len: 13; d_gene: TRBD1; v_gene: TRBV29-1; j_gene: TRBJ1-1; CDR3aa: CSAAGQLNTEAFF; CDR3nt: TGCAGCGCGGCGGGACAGTTGAACACTGAAGCTTTCTTT
abundance: NA; len: 13; d_gene: TRBD1; v_gene: TRBV7-2; j_gene: TRBJ2-5; CDR3aa: CASSLQGEVTQYF; CDR3nt: TGTGCCAGCAGCTTACAGGGGGAAGTGACCCAGTACTTC
abundance: NA; len: 14; d_gene: NA; v_gene: TRBV3-1; j_gene: TRBJ1-1; CDR3aa: CASSQEFEYTEAFF; CDR3nt: TGTGCCAGCAGCCAAGAATTTGAATACACTGAAGCTTTCTTT
abundance: many; len: 15; d_gene: NA; v_gene: TRBV7-8; j_gene: TRBJ1-5; CDR3aa: CASSLGGRGGQPQHF; CDR3nt: TGTGCCAGCAGCTTAGGGGGAAGGGGCGGTCAGCCCCAGCATTTT
abundance: NA; len: 14; d_gene: NA; v_gene: TRBV6-1; j_gene: TRBJ1-2; CDR3aa: CASTSRESNYGYTF; CDR3nt: TGTGCCAGCACCTCGCGGGAGAGTAACTATGGCTACACCTTC
abundance: many; len: 11; d_gene: NA; v_gene: TRBV29-1; j_gene: TRBJ1-1; CDR3aa: CSVLRNTEAFF; CDR3nt: TGCAGCGTTCTTAGGAACACTGAAGCTTTCTTT
abundance: many; len: 14; d_gene: TRBD2; v_gene: TRBV20-1; j_gene: TRBJ2-7; CDR3aa: CSASPGLASYEQYF; CDR3nt: TGCAGTGCCAGCCCGGGACTAGCTTCCTACGAGCAGTACTTC
abundance: many; len: 15; d_gene: TRBD2; v_gene: TRBV4-3; j_gene: TRBJ2-1; CDR3aa: CASSQEWVLAYEQFF; CDR3nt: TGCGCCAGCAGCCAAGAATGGGTACTAGCGTATGAGCAGTTCTTC
abundance: NA; len: 20; d_gene: TRBD1; v_gene: TRBV7-8; j_gene: TRBJ1-6; CDR3aa: CASSRHTRGQGARDNSPLHF; CDR3nt: TGTGCCAGCAGCCGACACACCCGGGGGCAGGGGGCGCGGGATAATTCACCCCTCCACTTT
abundance: many; len: 18; d_gene: TRBD2; v_gene: TRBV4-3; j_gene: TRBJ2-1; CDR3aa: CASSQEACGARLANEQFF; CDR3nt: TGCGCCAGCAGCCAAGAGGCGTGCGGGGCCCGACTAGCCAATGAGCAGTTCTTC
abundance: many; len: 19; d_gene: TRBD1; v_gene: TRBV5-6; j_gene: TRBJ2-5; CDR3aa: CASSLIKMRQGARGETQYF; CDR3nt: TGTGCCAGCAGCTTGATAAAGATGCGACAGGGGGCGCGGGGGGAGACCCAGTACTTC
abundance: few; len: 15; d_gene: TRBD1; v_gene: TRBV6-1; j_gene: TRBJ2-7; CDR3aa: CASTFGTGASYEQYF; CDR3nt: TGTGCCAGTACCTTTGGGACAGGGGCTTCCTACGAGCAGTACTTC
abundance: many; len: 17; d_gene: NA; v_gene: TRBV4-3; j_gene: TRBJ2-1; CDR3aa: CASSPAGAGSSYNEQFF; CDR3nt: TGCGCCAGCAGCCCAGCCGGGGCGGGAAGCTCCTACAATGAGCAGTTCTTC
abundance: many; len: 16; d_gene: NA; v_gene: TRBV27; j_gene: TRBJ2-2; CDR3aa: CASSDQGYPNSGELFF; CDR3nt: TGTGCCAGCAGTGACCAGGGTTACCCCAACTCCGGGGAGCTGTTTTTT
abundance: many; len: 15; d_gene: TRBD1; v_gene: TRBV11-2; j_gene: TRBJ1-1; CDR3aa: CASSRGGVGNTEAFF; CDR3nt: TGTGCCAGCAGCCGAGGGGGCGTGGGGAACACTGAAGCTTTCTTT
abundance: many; len: 17; d_gene: NA; v_gene: TRBV6-1; j_gene: TRBJ2-4; CDR3aa: CASSESHRPGHKNIQYF; CDR3nt: TGTGCCAGCAGTGAATCCCACCGTCCGGGACACAAAAACATTCAGTACTTC
abundance: many; len: 14; d_gene: NA; v_gene: TRBV6-5; j_gene: TRBJ2-2; CDR3aa: CASSYNEGTGELFF; CDR3nt: TGTGCCAGCAGTTACAACGAGGGCACCGGGGAGCTGTTTTTT